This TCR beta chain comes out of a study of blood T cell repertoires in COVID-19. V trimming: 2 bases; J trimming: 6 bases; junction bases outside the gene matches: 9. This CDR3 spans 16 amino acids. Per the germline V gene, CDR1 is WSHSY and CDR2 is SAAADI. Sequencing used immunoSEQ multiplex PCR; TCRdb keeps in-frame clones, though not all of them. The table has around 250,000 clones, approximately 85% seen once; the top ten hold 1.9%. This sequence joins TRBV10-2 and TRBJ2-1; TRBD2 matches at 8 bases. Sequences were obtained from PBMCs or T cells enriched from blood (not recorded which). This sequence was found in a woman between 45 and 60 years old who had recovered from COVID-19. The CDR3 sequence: CASSEASGQGFNEQFF. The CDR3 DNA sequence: TGCGCCAGCAGTGAGGCTAGCGGGCAGGGGTTCAATGAGCAGTTCTTC.